This T cell receptor (beta chain) is drawn from a study of read filtering for tumor transcriptome and immune sequencing (TCRdb year 2020). Study-wide context: The cohort was composed of roughly 16 male and roughly 13 female patients, with a mean age of roughly 61 years and an age range of roughly 45 to 80. By revised international staging, about 8 patients were R-ISS I, about 15 were R-ISS II and roughly seven were R-ISS III. Whole-transcriptome libraries were prepared with the TruSeq RNA Access Library Prep Kit after DNase treatment. Using the same bone marrow samples, the study ran both targeted immune repertoire sequencing and bulk whole-transcriptome sequencing and then compared the TCR repertoires from each method. As a main aim, a read-filtering strategy for immune repertoire data was addressed, with the specific question being whether clonotypes supported by a single read should be removed. TCR-region mapped reads per sample ranged from about 4.05 to 11 million with IR-seq versus only about 85 to 1,300 with RNA-seq.

There are a few counts of this clonotype. Its antigen is still unknown. A junction end diverges from the germline sequence, so it may reflect a read error. Each patient had bone marrow sampled at the time of active disease. Ficoll-Hypaque density gradient centrifugation was used to isolate the bone marrow mononuclear cells. CD138-negative cells were obtained by negative selection after labeling with CD138 magnetic microbeads on a MACS separator, removing myeloma plasma cells. The purity of the isolated cells was checked by flow cytometry with CD138 antibodies on an Attune NxT. Total RNA was extracted using TRIzol reagent and was quantified on a NanoDrop spectrophotometer. Paired RNA-seq and IR-seq were performed on the CD138-negative bone marrow sample of each patient. Starting from about 400 ng RNA, TCR libraries were constructed with the Immunoverse kit using molecular barcoded adaptors that cover the alpha/delta and beta/gamma chains. TCR library preparation used the same RNA that was used for transcriptome sequencing. An Illumina HiSeq 4000 with 2 x 150 cycles was used to sequence the TCR libraries. On the authors' methods: Using MiXCR, which included quality filtering and error correction, TCR reads were aligned to human V, D, J and C references and then assembled into CDR3 clonotypes. Clonotype counts and gene usage diversity were analyzed with the tcR package in R. Raw mapping reads were checked after the RNA-seq reads had been mapped by STAR aligner version 2.5.3a onto the human GRCh37 genome. IR-seq fastq files were randomly downsampled with Seqtk 1.3 to test the effect of sequencing depth on detected clonotypes. Starting from the raw public reads, TCRdb applied fastp trimming at Q25, assembled clones with MiXCR and retained in-frame beta chains. Entries are consolidated by CDR3 protein sequence, retaining the most common genes and DNA. TCRdb's processing, not the authors', yielded these V and J calls. The sample data list about 22,000 distinct CDR3 sequences, and roughly an eighth of these were observed just once. The ten top clones hold around 66% of the sample.

The germline V gene supplies CDR1 MDHEN and CDR2 SYDVKM. From the cysteine up to the phenylalanine, the CDR3 has a length of 12 residues. The entry retains the CDR3 DNA only, 36 bases that are in frame from base 1. What the study reported, not specific to this receptor: The sorted CD138-negative fraction was composed of a mixed bone marrow immune population rather than of purified T cells. Single-read clonotypes made up about 82% of clonotypes but only roughly 3.6% of total reads in IR-seq, compared with about 77% of clonotypes and 44.6% of reads in RNA-seq. The correlation between IR-seq and RNA-seq shared clonotype proportions was increased by removal of single-read clonotypes. Clonotypes were captured by IR-seq at much higher depth and more reliably than by RNA-seq, and smaller IR-seq throughput was sufficient for identification of most shared clonotypes.

What was sequenced was a population of CD138-negative cells sorted from bone marrow. In the paper's terms, the cell subset or site label means: bone marrow mononuclear cells depleted of CD138+ plasma/myeloma cells by negative magnetic selection. The rearranged chain carries TRBV28 and TRBJ2-3, with the D gene not clear enough to name. The sequence was collected from a donor aged 40 or over with multiple myeloma. The DNA is as follows: TGTGCCAGCAGTCTGGGAACAGATATGCAGTATTTT. This encodes CASSLGTDMQYF.